The rows below give T cell receptor beta chains drawn from one sample of a study of T cells in Graves' hyperthyroidism and ophthalmopathy. MiXCR was run by TCRdb on the multiplex PCR reads, yielding one entry per CDR3 protein. The sample includes a few hundred thousand distinct CDR3 sequences, roughly 15% seen only once; the top ten take about a third. Sample: blood. The receptors originated from a woman aged 40-49 years with Graves' ophthalmopathy. Both conserved end residues are trimmed from each CDR3. The D gene is left open where the match is weak.

d_gene: TRBD2
v_gene: TRBV10-3
j_gene: TRBJ2-3
CDR3aa: AIRSGSSTDTQY

d_gene: .
v_gene: TRBV19
j_gene: TRBJ2-2
CDR3aa: ASSGRQLANTGELF

d_gene: .
v_gene: TRBV4-2
j_gene: TRBJ2-2
CDR3aa: ASSRSSPTGELF

d_gene: TRBD2
v_gene: TRBV24-1
j_gene: TRBJ2-5
CDR3aa: ATSAPLAGEETQY

d_gene: .
v_gene: TRBV6-5
j_gene: TRBJ1-4
CDR3aa: ASSYLGNRDEKLF

d_gene: .
v_gene: TRBV28
j_gene: TRBJ1-1
CDR3aa: ASSSYVGRDNTEAF

d_gene: .
v_gene: TRBV28
j_gene: TRBJ1-2
CDR3aa: ASSYGGLYGYT

d_gene: .
v_gene: TRBV3-1
j_gene: TRBJ2-7
CDR3aa: ASRDTQYEQY

d_gene: TRBD2
v_gene: TRBV19
j_gene: TRBJ2-1
CDR3aa: ASRFLAGGLPSYNEQF

d_gene: TRBD2
v_gene: TRBV7-9
j_gene: TRBJ2-7
CDR3aa: ATLAGGGEQY

d_gene: TRBD2
v_gene: TRBV20-1
j_gene: TRBJ2-7
CDR3aa: SAQPVLAFSYEQY

d_gene: .
v_gene: TRBV15
j_gene: TRBJ1-2
CDR3aa: ATSITQDYGYT

d_gene: TRBD1
v_gene: TRBV30
j_gene: TRBJ1-3
CDR3aa: AWRTTRDRVGNTIY

d_gene: .
v_gene: TRBV7-2
j_gene: TRBJ1-6
CDR3aa: ASTIKGGIGSPLH

d_gene: .
v_gene: TRBV20-1
j_gene: TRBJ1-1
CDR3aa: SGREWRHTEAF

d_gene: .
v_gene: TRBV25-1
j_gene: TRBJ2-5
CDR3aa: ASSDPRPSQETQY

d_gene: TRBD1
v_gene: TRBV25-1
j_gene: TRBJ1-1
CDR3aa: ASSPPRDRGPWAF

d_gene: TRBD2
v_gene: TRBV7-2
j_gene: TRBJ2-5
CDR3aa: AGSRGGKETQY

d_gene: .
v_gene: TRBV7-9
j_gene: TRBJ2-7
CDR3aa: ASSLGGWYEQY

d_gene: .
v_gene: TRBV15
j_gene: TRBJ2-3
CDR3aa: ATKLATDTQY

d_gene: .
v_gene: TRBV20-1
j_gene: TRBJ1-3
CDR3aa: SAMGGAATLGNTIY

d_gene: .
v_gene: TRBV24-1
j_gene: TRBJ1-1
CDR3aa: ATSDPGVPHTEAF

d_gene: .
v_gene: TRBV3-1
j_gene: TRBJ2-3
CDR3aa: ASSQTDTQY

d_gene: TRBD2
v_gene: TRBV6-1
j_gene: TRBJ2-3
CDR3aa: ASSEGLAGAPPTDTQY

d_gene: TRBD1
v_gene: TRBV4-2
j_gene: TRBJ2-2
CDR3aa: ASSQEHRQGWELF

d_gene: .
v_gene: TRBV5-1
j_gene: TRBJ2-1
CDR3aa: ASSGGGRNNNEQF

d_gene: .
v_gene: TRBV20-1
j_gene: TRBJ2-7
CDR3aa: STQSYRRGAEQY